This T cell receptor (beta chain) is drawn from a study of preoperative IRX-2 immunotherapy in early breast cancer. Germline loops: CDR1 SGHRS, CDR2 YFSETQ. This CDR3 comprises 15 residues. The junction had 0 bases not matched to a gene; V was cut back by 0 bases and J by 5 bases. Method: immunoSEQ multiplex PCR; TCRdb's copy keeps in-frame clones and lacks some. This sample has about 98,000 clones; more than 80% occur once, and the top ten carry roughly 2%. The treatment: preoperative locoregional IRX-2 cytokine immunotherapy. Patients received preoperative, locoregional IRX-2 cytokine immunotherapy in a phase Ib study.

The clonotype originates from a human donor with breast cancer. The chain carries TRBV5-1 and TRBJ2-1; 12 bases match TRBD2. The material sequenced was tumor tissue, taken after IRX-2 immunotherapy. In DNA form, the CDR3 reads TGCGCCAGCAGCTTGGGGACTAGCGGGAACAATGAGCAGTTCTTC. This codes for CASSLGTSGNNEQFF. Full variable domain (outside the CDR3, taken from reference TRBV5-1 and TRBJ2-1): KAGVTQTPRYLIKTRGQQVTLSCSPISGHRSVSWYQQTPGQGLQFLFEYFSETQRNKGNFPGRFSGRQFSNSRSEMNVSTLELGDSALYLCASSLGTSGNNEQFFGPGTRLTVL.